This T cell receptor beta chain was identified during a study of immune evolution from preneoplasia to lung adenocarcinoma. The length of the CDR3 is 15 residues. The ends were cut back, 0 bases at V and 2 bases at J, with 10 bases in the middle. Germline V gene data show CDR1 as LGHNA and CDR2 as YSLEER. Profiling relied on immunoSEQ multiplex PCR, and the TCRdb table lists in-frame clones only, not all of them. The sample records about 6,400 clones, approximately 79% being singletons. Sample: FFPE minimally invasive lung adenocarcinoma tissue. This TCR came from a person aged 50-75 years with lung adenocarcinoma. This chain connects TRBV4-3 to TRBJ1-1; D gene ambiguous. CDR3 bases: TGCGCCAGCAGCCAAGATCGGGGAAGCAACACTGAAGCTTTCTTT. It translates to CASSQDRGSNTEAFF.